The rows below give T cell receptor beta chains drawn from one sample of a study of technical replicates of blood from several donors. TCRdb's table, derived via immunoSEQ multiplex PCR, lists solely in-frame clones and lacks some. Of fewer than 90,000 clones in the sample, around 94% are singletons; the top ten hold about 0.26%. Sequencing was performed on T cells isolated from PBMCs. These receptors came from a human donor in good health. The CDR3 runs from the conserved cysteine through the conserved F or W. The D gene is left open where the match is weak. Part of the rows lack a size; the others show once, few, many or a class for expanded clones.

d_gene,v_gene,abundance,j_gene,CDR3nt,CDR3aa
NA,TRBV6-5,NA,TRBJ1-6,TGTGCCACGACTACAGGGAATTCACCCCTCCACTTT,CATTTGNSPLHF
TRBD2,TRBV7-2,NA,TRBJ2-1,TGTGCCAGCAGCTCCTCTAGCGGGGGGGCTACCAATGAGCAGTTCTTC,CASSSSSGGATNEQFF
NA,TRBV28,NA,TRBJ1-1,TGTGCCAGCAGTTTATCATTGGACTTGAACACTGAAGCTTTCTTT,CASSLSLDLNTEAFF
TRBD2,TRBV11-2,NA,TRBJ2-7,TGTGCCAGCAGCAGCGGGGGGCACTACGAGCAGTACTTC,CASSSGGHYEQYF
NA,TRBV6-5,NA,TRBJ2-7,TGTGCCAGCAGCCCTCAGGGTAGTAGTGGCGAGCAGTACTTC,CASSPQGSSGEQYF
TRBD2,TRBV7-3,once,TRBJ2-5,TGTGCCAGCAGCTTAGGCGGGGGCCAAGAGACCCAGTACTTC,CASSLGGGQETQYF
NA,TRBV6-5,NA,TRBJ2-4,TGTGCCAGCAGTTACTCGAATGAGGCTGCCAAAAACATTCAGTACTTC,CASSYSNEAAKNIQYF
NA,TRBV7-2,NA,TRBJ1-2,TGTGCCAGCAGCTCTTGGAGGCAGTCCCGACTTTATGGCTACACCTTC,CASSSWRQSRLYGYTF
TRBD2,TRBV25-1,NA,TRBJ2-7,TGTGCCAGCAGTGAAGGACTAGCGGGAGTTTCCGAGCAGTACTTC,CASSEGLAGVSEQYF
NA,TRBV6-6,NA,TRBJ1-2,TGTGCCAGCAGTTACTACGGGGGAACAAACTATGGCTACACCTTC,CASSYYGGTNYGYTF
TRBD1,TRBV7-9,NA,TRBJ1-2,TGTGCCAGCAGCTTAGCAGCCTCCGGGACAGGGTATGGCTACACCTTC,CASSLAASGTGYGYTF
TRBD1,TRBV4-1,NA,TRBJ2-3,TGCGCCAGCAGCCTGGCGGGACAGGTAGGCACAGATACGCAGTATTTT,CASSLAGQVGTDTQYF
NA,TRBV21-1,NA,TRBJ1-1,TGTGCCAGCAGCAAAGCGTACAGGGGAGGCCCCTTTGCTGAAGCTTTCTTT,CASSKAYRGGPFAEAFF
TRBD1,TRBV2,NA,TRBJ1-5,TGTGCCAGCAGTGAAAACCCGACAGGGTATCAGCCCCAGCATTTT,CASSENPTGYQPQHF
NA,TRBV10-3,NA,TRBJ2-3,TGTGCCATCAGTTGGGGGGGCACAGATACGCAGTATTTT,CAISWGGTDTQYF
TRBD2,TRBV5-4,NA,TRBJ2-1,TGTGCCAGCAGCTCACTAGCGGTAGACAATGAGCAGTTCTTC,CASSSLAVDNEQFF
TRBD2,TRBV7-8,NA,TRBJ2-1,TGTGCCAGCAGCTCGCTTCGACTAGCGGGAGTGGATGAGCAGTTCTTC,CASSSLRLAGVDEQFF
TRBD1,TRBV6-4,NA,TRBJ2-5,TGTGCCAGCAGTGCCGGGACAGGGGGCGCAGAGACCCAGTACTTC,CASSAGTGGAETQYF
TRBD2,TRBV19,NA,TRBJ2-3,TGTGCCAGTAGTCTGAGCGGGGTAGCGGATACGCAGTATTTT,CASSLSGVADTQYF
NA,TRBV2,NA,TRBJ2-3,TGTGCCAGCAACGGGGTAGATACGCAGTATTTT,CASNGVDTQYF
NA,TRBV30,NA,TRBJ2-5,TGTGCCTGGAGTGTACTAGGAGAAGAGACCCAGTACTTC,CAWSVLGEETQYF
TRBD1,TRBV2,NA,TRBJ2-3,TGTGCCAGCAGTGAATGGCAAAGATCGGACAGGGGAAGCACAGATACGCAGTATTTT,CASSEWQRSDRGSTDTQYF